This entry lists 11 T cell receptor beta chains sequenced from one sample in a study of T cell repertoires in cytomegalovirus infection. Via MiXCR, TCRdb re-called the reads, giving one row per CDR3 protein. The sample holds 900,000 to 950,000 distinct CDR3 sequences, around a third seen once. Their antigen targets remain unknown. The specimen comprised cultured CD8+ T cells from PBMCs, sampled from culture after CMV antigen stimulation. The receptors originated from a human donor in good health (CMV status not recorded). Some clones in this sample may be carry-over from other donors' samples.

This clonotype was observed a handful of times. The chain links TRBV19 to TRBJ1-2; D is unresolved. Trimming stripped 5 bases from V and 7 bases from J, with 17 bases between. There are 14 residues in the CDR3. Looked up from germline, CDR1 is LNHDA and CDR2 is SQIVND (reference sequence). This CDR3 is CASSLTVEVLGYTF. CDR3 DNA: TGTGCCAGTAGTCTGACGGTGGAAGTCCTTGGCTACACCTTC.

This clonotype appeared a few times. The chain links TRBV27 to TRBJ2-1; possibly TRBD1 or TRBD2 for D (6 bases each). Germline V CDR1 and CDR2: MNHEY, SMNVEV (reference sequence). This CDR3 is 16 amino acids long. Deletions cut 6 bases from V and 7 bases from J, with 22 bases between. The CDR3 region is CASSIYGGLPENEQFF. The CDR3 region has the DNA TGTGCCAGCAGCATTTACGGGGGCCTCCCGGAGAATGAGCAGTTCTTC.

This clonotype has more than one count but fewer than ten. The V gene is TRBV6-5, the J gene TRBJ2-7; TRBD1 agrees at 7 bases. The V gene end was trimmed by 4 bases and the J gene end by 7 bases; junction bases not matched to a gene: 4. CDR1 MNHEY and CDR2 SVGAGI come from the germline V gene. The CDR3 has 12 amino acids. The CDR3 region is CASSLQGWEQYF. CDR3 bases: TGTGCCAGCAGTTTACAGGGGTGGGAGCAGTACTTC.

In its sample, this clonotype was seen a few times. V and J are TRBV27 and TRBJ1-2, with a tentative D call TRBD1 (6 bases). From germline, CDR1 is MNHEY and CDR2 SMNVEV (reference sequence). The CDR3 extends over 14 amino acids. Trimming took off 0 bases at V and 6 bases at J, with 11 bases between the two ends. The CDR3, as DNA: TGTGCCAGCAGTTTATCCCCCGGGGGCAATGGCTACACCTTC. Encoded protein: CASSLSPGGNGYTF.

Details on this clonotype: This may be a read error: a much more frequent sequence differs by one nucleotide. The CDR3 bases are TGTGCCAGGAGCTACGGGACAGGGAACAATGAGCAGTTCTTC. It codes for CARSYGTGNNEQFF. V gene TRBV7-8 combines with J gene TRBJ2-1, with TRBD1 identical over 9 bases. Germline values: CDR1 SGHVS, CDR2 FQNEAQ. The CDR3 sequence is 14 residues long.

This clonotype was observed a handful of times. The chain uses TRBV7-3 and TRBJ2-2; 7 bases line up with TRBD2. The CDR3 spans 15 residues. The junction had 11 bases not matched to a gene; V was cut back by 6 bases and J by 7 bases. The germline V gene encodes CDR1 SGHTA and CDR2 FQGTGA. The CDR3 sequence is CASSLLERGLGELFF. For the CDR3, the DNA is TGTGCCAGCAGTCTATTAGAGCGGGGTCTCGGGGAGCTGTTTTTT.

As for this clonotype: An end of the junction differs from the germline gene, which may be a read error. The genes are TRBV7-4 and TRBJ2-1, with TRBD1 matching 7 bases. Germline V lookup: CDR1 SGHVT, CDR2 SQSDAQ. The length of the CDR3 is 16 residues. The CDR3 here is CVSSARGGKENNEQFF. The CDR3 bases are TGTGTCAGCAGCGCAAGAGGGGGCAAAGAGAACAATGAGCAGTTCTTC.

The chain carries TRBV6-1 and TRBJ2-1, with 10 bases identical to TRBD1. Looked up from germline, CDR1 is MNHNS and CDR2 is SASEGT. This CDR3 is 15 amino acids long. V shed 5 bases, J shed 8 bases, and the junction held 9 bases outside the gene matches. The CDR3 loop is CASSPPGQGFDEQFF. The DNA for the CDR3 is TGTGCCAGCAGTCCACCGGGACAGGGGTTCGATGAGCAGTTCTTC.

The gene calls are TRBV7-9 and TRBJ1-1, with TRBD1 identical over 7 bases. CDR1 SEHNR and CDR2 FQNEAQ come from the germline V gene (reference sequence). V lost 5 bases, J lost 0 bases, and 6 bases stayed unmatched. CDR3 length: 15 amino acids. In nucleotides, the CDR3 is TGTGCCAGCAGCGCTATCCAGGGGGTGAACACTGAAGCTTTCTTT. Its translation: CASSAIQGVNTEAFF.

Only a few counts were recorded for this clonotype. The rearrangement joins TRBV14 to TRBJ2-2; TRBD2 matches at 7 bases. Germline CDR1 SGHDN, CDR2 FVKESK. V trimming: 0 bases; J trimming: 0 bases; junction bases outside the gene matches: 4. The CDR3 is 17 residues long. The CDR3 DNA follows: TGTGCCAGCAGCCAAGACATTCTAGCGGCGAACACCGGGGAGCTGTTTTTT. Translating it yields CASSQDILAANTGELFF. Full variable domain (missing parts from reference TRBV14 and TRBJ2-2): EAGVTQFPSHSVIEKGQTVTLRCDPISGHDNLYWYRRVMGKEIKFLLHFVKESKQDESGMPNNRFLAERTGGTYSTLKVQPAELEDSGVYFCASSQDILAANTGELFFGEGSRLTVL.

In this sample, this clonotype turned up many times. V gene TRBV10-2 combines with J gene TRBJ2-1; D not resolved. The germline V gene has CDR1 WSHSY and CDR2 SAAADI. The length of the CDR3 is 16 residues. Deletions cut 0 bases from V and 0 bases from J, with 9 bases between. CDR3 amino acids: CASSESVRYSYNEQFF. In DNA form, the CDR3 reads TGCGCCAGCAGTGAGTCGGTCCGGTACTCCTACAATGAGCAGTTCTTC.